The text below deals with one T cell receptor (beta chain). The antigen is undetermined. The data are from a study of T cell responses to AZD1222 COVID-19 vaccine. Profiled with immunoSEQ multiplex PCR; TCRdb holds only in-frame clones, not every one. The table includes approximately 160,000 clones, 85% to 95% detected once. Germline CDR1 and CDR2: LNHDA and SQIVND (reference sequence). V lost 4 bases and J 7 bases, leaving 14 bases between the germline ends. This CDR3 has 13 amino acids. General study results and limits: With dominance at 160-218 and 743-854, vaccine-associated CD4 TCRs spanned spike. The peak T cell response came first, and repertoires were sampled only after it. It was only a handful of AZD1222 recipients who were seropositive at baseline. Two AZD1222 administrations were followed by greater Spike-specific TCR breadth and depth.

The V and J genes are TRBV19 and TRBJ2-7; D may be TRBD1 or TRBD2 (6 bases each). This specimen was peripheral blood, taken on day 0 of AZD1222 vaccination. The TCR sequence derives from an adult in good health. For the CDR3, the DNA is TGTGCCAGTAGTAGGTCGGGGGCAGGTGAGCAGTACTTC. Residues: CASSRSGAGEQYF.